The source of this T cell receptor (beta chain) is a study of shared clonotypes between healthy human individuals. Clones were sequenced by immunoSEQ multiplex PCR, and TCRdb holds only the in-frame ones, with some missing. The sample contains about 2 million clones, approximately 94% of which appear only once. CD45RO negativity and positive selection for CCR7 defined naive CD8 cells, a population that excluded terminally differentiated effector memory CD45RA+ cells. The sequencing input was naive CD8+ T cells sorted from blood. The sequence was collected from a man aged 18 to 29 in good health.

The CDR3 spells CAWSAGSPTEAFF. The DNA for the CDR3 is TGTGCCTGGAGTGCAGGGTCTCCCACTGAAGCTTTCTTT. The chain couples TRBV30 to TRBJ1-1; the D gene is possibly TRBD1 (5 bases). The V end was cut by 1 base, the J end by 4 bases, with 10 bases between. The CDR3 has 13 residues. Germline values: CDR1 GTSNPN, CDR2 SVGIG (reference sequence).